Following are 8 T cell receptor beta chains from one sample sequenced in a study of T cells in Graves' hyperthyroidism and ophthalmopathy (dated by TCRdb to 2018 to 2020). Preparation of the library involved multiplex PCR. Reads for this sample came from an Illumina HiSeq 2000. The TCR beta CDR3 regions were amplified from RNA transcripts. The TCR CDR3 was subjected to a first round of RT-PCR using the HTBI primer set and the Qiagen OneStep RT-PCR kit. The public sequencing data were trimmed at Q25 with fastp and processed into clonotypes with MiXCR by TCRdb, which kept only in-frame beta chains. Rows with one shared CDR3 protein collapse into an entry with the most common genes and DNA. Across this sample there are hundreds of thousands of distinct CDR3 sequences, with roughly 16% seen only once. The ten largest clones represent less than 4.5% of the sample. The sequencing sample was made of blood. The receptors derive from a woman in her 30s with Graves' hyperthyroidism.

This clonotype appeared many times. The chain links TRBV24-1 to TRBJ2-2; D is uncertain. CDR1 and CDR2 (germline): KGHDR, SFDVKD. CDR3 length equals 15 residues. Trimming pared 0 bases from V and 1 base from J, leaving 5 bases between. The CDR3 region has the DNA TGTGCCACCAGTGATTTGGAGGTGAACACCGGGGAGCTGTTTTTT. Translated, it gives CATSDLEVNTGELFF.

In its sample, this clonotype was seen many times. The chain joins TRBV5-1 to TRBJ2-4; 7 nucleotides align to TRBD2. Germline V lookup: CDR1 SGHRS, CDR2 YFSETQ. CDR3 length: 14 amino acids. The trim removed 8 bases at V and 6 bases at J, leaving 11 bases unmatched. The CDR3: CARVPREGGNIQYF. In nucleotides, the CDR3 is TGCGCCAGAGTCCCCAGGGAGGGAGGAAACATTCAGTACTTC.

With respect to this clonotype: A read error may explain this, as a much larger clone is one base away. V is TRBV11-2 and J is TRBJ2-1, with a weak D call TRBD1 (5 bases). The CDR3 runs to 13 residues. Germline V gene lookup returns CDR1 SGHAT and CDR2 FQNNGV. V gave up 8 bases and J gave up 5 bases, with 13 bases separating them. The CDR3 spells CASGHDSHNEQFF. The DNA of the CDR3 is TGTGCCAGCGGCCACGACAGTCACAATGAGCAGTTCTTC.

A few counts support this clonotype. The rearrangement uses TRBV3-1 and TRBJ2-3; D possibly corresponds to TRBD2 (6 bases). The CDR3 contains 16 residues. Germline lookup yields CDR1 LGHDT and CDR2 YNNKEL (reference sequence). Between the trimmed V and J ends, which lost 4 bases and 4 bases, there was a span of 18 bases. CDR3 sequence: CASSPRLVSSADTQYF. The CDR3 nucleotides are TGTGCCAGCAGCCCCCGACTAGTCTCGTCTGCAGATACGCAGTATTTT.

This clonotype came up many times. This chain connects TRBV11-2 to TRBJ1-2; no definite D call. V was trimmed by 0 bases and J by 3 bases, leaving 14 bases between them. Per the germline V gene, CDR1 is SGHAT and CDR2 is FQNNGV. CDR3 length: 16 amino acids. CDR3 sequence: CASSLEARFTYYGYTF. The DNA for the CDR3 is TGTGCCAGCAGCTTAGAAGCACGATTCACTTACTATGGCTACACCTTC.

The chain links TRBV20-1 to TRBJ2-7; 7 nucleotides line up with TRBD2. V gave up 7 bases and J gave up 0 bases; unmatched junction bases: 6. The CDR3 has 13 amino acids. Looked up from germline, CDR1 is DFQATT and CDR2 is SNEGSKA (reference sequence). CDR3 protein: CSVSGGLSYEQYF. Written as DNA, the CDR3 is TGCAGTGTCTCGGGAGGACTCTCCTACGAGCAGTACTTC.

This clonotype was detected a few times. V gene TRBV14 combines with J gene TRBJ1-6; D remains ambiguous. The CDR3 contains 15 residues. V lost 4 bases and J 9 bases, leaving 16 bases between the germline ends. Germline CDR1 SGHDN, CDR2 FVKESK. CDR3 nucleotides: TGTGCCAGCAGCCCTTTCTCGAGAAGGGCTTCACCCCTCCACTTT. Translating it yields CASSPFSRRASPLHF.

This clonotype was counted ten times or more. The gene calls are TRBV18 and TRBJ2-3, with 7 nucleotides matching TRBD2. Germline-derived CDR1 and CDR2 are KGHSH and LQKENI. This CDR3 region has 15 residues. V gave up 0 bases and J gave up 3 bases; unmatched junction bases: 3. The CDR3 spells CASSPPGRGTDTQYF. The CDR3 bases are TGTGCCAGCTCACCACCAGGGAGGGGAACAGATACGCAGTATTTT.